These T cell receptor beta chains were read from a single sample in a study of T-cell memory formation after mild COVID-19. Each CDR3 protein is one row after TCRdb ran MiXCR on the 5' RACE reads. The repertoire consists of 200,000 to 250,000 distinct CDR3 sequences, with more than 8% occurring once and the leading ten covering around 3.3%. The sample was PBMCs or a T cell subset sorted from them (not recorded which). These receptors all stem from a man aged 18 to 30 who had mild COVID-19 (a few samples of this study predate the infection). Cell type and time point are not known. Each CDR3 is given with its conserved first and last residue.

v_gene	len	j_gene	CDR3aa
TRBV5-1	13	TRBJ1-1	CASGYQGTSEAFF
TRBV7-2	15	TRBJ2-3	CASSNRQGSTDTQYF
TRBV4-3	15	TRBJ2-1	CASSQQTGVYNEQFF
TRBV20-1	15	TRBJ2-3	CSARADAAGTDTQYF
TRBV7-2	13	TRBJ2-2	CASSLVFPGELFF
TRBV18	17	TRBJ2-2	CASSPPGQGSDTGELFF
TRBV12-3/TRBV12-4	14	TRBJ1-5	CASSPQQGQQPQHF
TRBV5-1	17	TRBJ2-6	CASSLWQGHSGANVLTF
TRBV5-1	16	TRBJ2-6	CASSPTGISGANVLTF
TRBV4-1	17	TRBJ2-6	CASSQDRASSGANVLTF
TRBV5-1	14	TRBJ2-1	CASSPGQGFNEQFF
TRBV6-6	15	TRBJ2-3	CASSYSGAGTDTQYF